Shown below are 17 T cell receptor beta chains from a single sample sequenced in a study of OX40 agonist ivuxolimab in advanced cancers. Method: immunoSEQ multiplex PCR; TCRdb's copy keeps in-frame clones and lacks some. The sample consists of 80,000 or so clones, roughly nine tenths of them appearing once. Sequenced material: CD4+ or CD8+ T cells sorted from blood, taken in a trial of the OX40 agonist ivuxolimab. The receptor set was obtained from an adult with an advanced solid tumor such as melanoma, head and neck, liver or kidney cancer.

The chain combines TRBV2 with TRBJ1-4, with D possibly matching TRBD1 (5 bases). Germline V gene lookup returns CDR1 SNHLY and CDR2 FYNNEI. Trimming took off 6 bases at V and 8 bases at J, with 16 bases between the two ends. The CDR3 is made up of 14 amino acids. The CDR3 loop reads CASSSFLRGEKLFF. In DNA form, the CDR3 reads TGTGCCAGCAGCTCATTCCTAAGGGGCGAAAAACTGTTTTTT.

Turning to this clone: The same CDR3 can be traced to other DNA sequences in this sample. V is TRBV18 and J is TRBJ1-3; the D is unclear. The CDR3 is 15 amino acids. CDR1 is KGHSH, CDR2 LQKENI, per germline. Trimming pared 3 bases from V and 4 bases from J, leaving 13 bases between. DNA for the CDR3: TGTGCCAGCTCACCGCAGAACCTGGCAGGAAACACCATATATTTT. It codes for CASSPQNLAGNTIYF.

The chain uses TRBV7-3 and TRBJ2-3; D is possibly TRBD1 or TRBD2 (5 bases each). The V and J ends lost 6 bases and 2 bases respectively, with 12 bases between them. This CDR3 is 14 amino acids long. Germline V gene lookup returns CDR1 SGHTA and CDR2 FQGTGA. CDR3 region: CASSDVGATDTQYF. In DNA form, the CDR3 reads TGTGCCAGCAGTGACGTCGGGGCCACAGATACGCAGTATTTT.

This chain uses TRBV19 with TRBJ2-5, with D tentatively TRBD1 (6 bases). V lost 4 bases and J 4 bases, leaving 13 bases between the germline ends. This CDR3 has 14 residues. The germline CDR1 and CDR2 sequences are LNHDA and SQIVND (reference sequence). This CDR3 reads CASSKAGVRETQYF. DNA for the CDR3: TGTGCCAGTAGTAAAGCAGGGGTGCGAGAGACCCAGTACTTC.

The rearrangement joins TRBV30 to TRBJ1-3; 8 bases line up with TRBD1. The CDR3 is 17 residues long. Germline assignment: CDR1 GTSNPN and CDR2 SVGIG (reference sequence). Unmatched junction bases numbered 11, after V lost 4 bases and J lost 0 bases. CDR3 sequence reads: CAWITYGTGFSGNTIYF. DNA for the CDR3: TGTGCCTGGATCACCTACGGGACAGGTTTCTCTGGAAACACCATATATTTT.

CDR3 DNA sequence: TGTGCCAGCAGTTCAGGCCTCACTGAAGCTTTCTTT. Translating gives CASSSGLTEAFF. The chain has TRBV6-1 and TRBJ1-1; D not resolved. Trimming left V 5 bases short and J 4 bases short, with 8 bases between. CDR3 length: 12 amino acids. The germline CDR1 and CDR2 sequences are MNHNS and SASEGT.

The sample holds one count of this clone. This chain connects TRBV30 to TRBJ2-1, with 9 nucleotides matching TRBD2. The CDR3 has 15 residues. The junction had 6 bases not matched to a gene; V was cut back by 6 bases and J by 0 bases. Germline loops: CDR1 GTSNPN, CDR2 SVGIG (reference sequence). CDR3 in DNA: TGTGCCTGCTTACTAGCGGGCTTCTCCTACAATGAGCAGTTCTTC. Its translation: CACLLAGFSYNEQFF.

The CDR3 loop reads CASSSWTSGATDTQYF. Written as DNA, the CDR3 is TGTGCCAGTAGTAGCTGGACTAGCGGGGCCACAGATACGCAGTATTTT. The chain is built from TRBV19 and TRBJ2-3; 12 bases fit TRBD2. The germline V gene has CDR1 LNHDA and CDR2 SQIVND (reference sequence). Trimming took 4 bases from V and 2 from J; bases not matched to a gene: 4. The CDR3 consists of 16 residues.

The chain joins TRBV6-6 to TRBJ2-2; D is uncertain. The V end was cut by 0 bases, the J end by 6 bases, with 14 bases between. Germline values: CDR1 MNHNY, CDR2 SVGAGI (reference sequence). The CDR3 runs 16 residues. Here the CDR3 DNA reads TGTGCCAGCAGTTACTCCCCGGTGGTAGGTGCCGGGGAGCTGTTTTTT. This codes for CASSYSPVVGAGELFF.

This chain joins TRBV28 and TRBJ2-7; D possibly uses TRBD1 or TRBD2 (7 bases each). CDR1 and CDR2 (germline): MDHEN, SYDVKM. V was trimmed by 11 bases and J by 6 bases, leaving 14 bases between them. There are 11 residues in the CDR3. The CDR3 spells CASGGASEQYF. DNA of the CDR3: TGTGCCTCAGGGGGGGCGAGCGAGCAGTACTTC. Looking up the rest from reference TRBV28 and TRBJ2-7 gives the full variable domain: DVKVTQSSRYLVKRTGEKVFLECVQDMDHENMFWYRQDPGLGLRLIYFSYDVKMKEKGDIPEGYSVSREKKERFSLILESASTNQTSMYLCASGGASEQYFGPGTRLTVT.

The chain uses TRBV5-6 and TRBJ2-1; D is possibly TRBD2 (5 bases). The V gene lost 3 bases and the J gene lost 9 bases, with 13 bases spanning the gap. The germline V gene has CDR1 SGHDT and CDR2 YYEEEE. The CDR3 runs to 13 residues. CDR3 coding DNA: TGTGCCAGCAGCTCAACTAGTTTGGGTGAGCAGTTCTTC. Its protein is CASSSTSLGEQFF.

This CDR3 reads CASSPWGQGGSYEQYF. The DNA of the CDR3 is TGTGCCAGTAGTCCCTGGGGACAGGGGGGGTCCTACGAGCAGTACTTC. This chain uses TRBV19 with TRBJ2-7, with 11 bases that match TRBD1. J was trimmed by 1 base and V by 5 bases; bases with no gene match: 7. Looked up from germline, CDR1 is LNHDA and CDR2 is SQIVND (reference sequence). The CDR3 runs to 16 residues.

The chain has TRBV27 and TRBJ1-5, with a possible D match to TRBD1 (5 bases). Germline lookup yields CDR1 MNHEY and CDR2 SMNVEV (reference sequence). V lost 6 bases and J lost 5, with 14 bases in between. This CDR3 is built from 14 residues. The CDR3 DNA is TGTGCCAGCAGGCGGGACTTAAGCCATCAGCCCCAGCATTTT. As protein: CASRRDLSHQPQHF.

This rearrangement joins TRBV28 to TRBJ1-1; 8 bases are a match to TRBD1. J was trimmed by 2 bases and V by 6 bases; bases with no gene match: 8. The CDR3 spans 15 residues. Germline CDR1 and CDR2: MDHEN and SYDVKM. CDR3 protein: CASRSTGVQNTEAFF. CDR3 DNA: TGTGCCAGCAGGTCGACAGGGGTACAAAACACTGAAGCTTTCTTT.

This CDR3 is CASSGTGSNEQFF. CDR3 in DNA: TGTGCCAGCAGTGGGACAGGGTCAAATGAGCAGTTCTTC. V and J are TRBV25-1 and TRBJ2-1; 8 bases are a match to TRBD1. The CDR3 has 13 amino acids. V shed 4 bases, J shed 7 bases, and the junction held 3 bases outside the gene matches. Germline CDR1 and CDR2: MGHDK and SYGVNS.

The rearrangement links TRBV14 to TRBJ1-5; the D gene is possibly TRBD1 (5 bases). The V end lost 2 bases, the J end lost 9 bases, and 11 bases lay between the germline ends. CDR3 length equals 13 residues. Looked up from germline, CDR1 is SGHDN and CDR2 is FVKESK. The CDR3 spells CASSQSRDLPQHF. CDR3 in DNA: TGTGCCAGCAGCCAATCGAGGGACCTGCCCCAGCATTTT. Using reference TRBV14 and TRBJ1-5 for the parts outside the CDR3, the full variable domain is EAGVTQFPSHSVIEKGQTVTLRCDPISGHDNLYWYRRVMGKEIKFLLHFVKESKQDESGMPNNRFLAERTGGTYSTLKVQPAELEDSGVYFCASSQSRDLPQHFGDGTRLSIL.

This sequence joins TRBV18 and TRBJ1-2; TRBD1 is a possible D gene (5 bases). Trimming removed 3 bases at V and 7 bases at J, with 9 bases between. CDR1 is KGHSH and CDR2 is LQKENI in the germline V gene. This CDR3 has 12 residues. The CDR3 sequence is CASSPRGVGYTF. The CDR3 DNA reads TGTGCCAGCTCACCGCGAGGGGTTGGCTACACCTTC.